Shown below are 17 T cell receptor beta chains from a single sample sequenced in a study of regulatory T cells in long-lasting Graves disease. Specified time point: newly diagnosed GD, antithyroid drugs for less than 3 months. The TCR library used RNA extracted from PBMCs. Investigators prepared the TCR beta libraries by applying iRepertoire HTBI primers and Arm-PCR of CDR3 regions. TCRdb ran MiXCR on the multiplex PCR reads and lists one entry per CDR3 protein. The sample consists of 400,000 to 500,000 distinct CDR3 sequences, about 14% of them appearing once. Another study also made use of these data, one on T cells in Graves' hyperthyroidism and ophthalmopathy.

The source material was peripheral blood mononuclear cells (PBMCs), sampled at new diagnosis, from a patient treated with antithyroid drugs. The receptors stem from a woman aged 45-65 years with Graves disease.

This clonotype was counted many times. The chain links TRBV6-6 to TRBJ1-1; D gene uncertain. Per germline, CDR1 MNHNY and CDR2 SVGAGI (reference sequence). This CDR3 is 13 amino acids long. V was trimmed by 0 bases and J by 5 bases, leaving 7 bases between them. Here the CDR3 DNA reads TGTGCCAGCAGTTACTCGCCGAGGACTGAAGCTTTCTTT. This codes for CASSYSPRTEAFF.

This clonotype was counted between two and nine times. The chain links TRBV27 to TRBJ2-3; 8 nucleotides line up with TRBD2. With 3 bases clipped from V and 0 bases from J, the junction kept 20 bases outside the gene matches. The length of the CDR3 is 21 residues. Germline V gene lookup returns CDR1 MNHEY and CDR2 SMNVEV (reference sequence). CDR3 region: CASSFGLLGRASSGSTDTQYF. The CDR3 nucleotides are TGTGCCAGCAGTTTCGGGCTGTTGGGAAGGGCGTCTAGCGGGAGCACAGATACGCAGTATTTT.

The gene calls are TRBV7-2 and TRBJ2-3; 14 nucleotides align to TRBD2. Per the germline V gene, CDR1 is SGHTA and CDR2 is FQGNSA. The CDR3 has 17 amino acids. Trimming removed 0 bases from V and 5 bases from J; junction bases left unmatched: 4. The CDR3 DNA is TGTGCCAGCAGCTTAGCGGGGACTAGCGGGAGTATAGATACGCAGTATTTT. It translates to CASSLAGTSGSIDTQYF.

This clonotype was seen ten or more times. CDR3 loop: CASSLYRDRPYNEQFF. The CDR3 nucleotides read TGTGCCAGCAGCTTGTATCGCGACAGACCCTACAATGAGCAGTTCTTC. The chain carries TRBV5-8 and TRBJ2-1, with D tentatively TRBD1 (5 bases). Germline CDR1 and CDR2: SGHTS and YDEGEE. This CDR3 is built from 16 residues. Trimming shortened V by 1 base and J by 2 bases, and 13 bases separated the two germline ends.

There are many counts of this clonotype. The J gene is TRBJ2-7, the V gene TRBV11-3; no clear D. Germline V lookup: CDR1 SGHNT, CDR2 YENEEA. The CDR3 consists of 13 residues. The ends were cut back, 5 bases at V and 3 bases at J, with 11 bases in the middle. For the CDR3, the DNA is TGTGCCAGCAGCCAAACCATAGACTACGAGCAGTACTTC. This translates into CASSQTIDYEQYF.

On this clonotype: A much larger clone lies one base from this, so it may be a read error. The CDR3 nucleotides read TGTGCCAGCAGCGTAGGTGCCCTAAGCGGAACAGATACGGAGTATTTT. Amino acids: CASSVGALSGTDTEYF. V is TRBV9 and J is TRBJ2-3; perhaps TRBD2 as D (5 bases). Germline lookup yields CDR1 SGDLS and CDR2 YYNGEE. The CDR3 runs 16 residues.

This clonotype has ten or more counts. The chain recombines TRBV20-1 with TRBJ1-1; TRBD1 is a possible D gene (5 bases). The germline gives CDR1 DFQATT, CDR2 SNEGSKA (reference sequence). The CDR3 consists of 16 residues. Trimming removed 1 base at V and 5 bases at J, with 20 bases between. The CDR3 DNA follows: TGCAGTGCTAGAGTCACTTCGAGAGACTGGGGGACTGAAGCTTTCTTT. Protein: CSARVTSRDWGTEAFF.

Many counts were recorded for this clonotype. The J gene is TRBJ2-7, the V gene TRBV28; no definite D call. V was shortened by 5 bases and J by 3 bases, with 5 bases between the two germline ends. The germline gives CDR1 MDHEN, CDR2 SYDVKM. The length of the CDR3 is 11 residues. This CDR3 is CASSTYYEQYF. CDR3 DNA: TGTGCCAGCAGTACATACTACGAGCAGTACTTC.

The V and J genes are TRBV7-9 and TRBJ1-1; 7 bases fit TRBD1. CDR3 size: 16 residues. The V gene's germline CDR1 is SEHNR and CDR2 FQNEAQ (reference sequence). V dropped 0 bases and J dropped 4; count of bases not matched to a gene: 8. Here the CDR3 reads CASSLAYRGEGTEAFF. DNA of the CDR3: TGTGCCAGCAGCTTAGCCTACAGGGGAGAGGGCACTGAAGCTTTCTTT.

This clonotype was seen at least ten times. The V call is TRBV28, the J call TRBJ2-1; D is possibly TRBD1 (6 bases). Germline values: CDR1 MDHEN, CDR2 SYDVKM. The CDR3 is 14 residues long. Deletions cut 6 bases from V and 4 bases from J, with 13 bases between. The CDR3 DNA reads as TGTGCCAGCAGGACAGGTCCGTTGTACAATGAGCAGTTCTTC. Protein: CASRTGPLYNEQFF.

This clonotype was counted ten times or more. The chain couples TRBV24-1 to TRBJ2-5; unclear D gene. CDR1 and CDR2 from the germline V gene are KGHDR and SFDVKD. This CDR3 spans 15 amino acids. Deletions cut 3 bases from V and 2 bases from J, with 12 bases between. The CDR3 protein is CATSDKRAAQETQYF. CDR3 nucleotide sequence: TGTGCCACCAGTGATAAAAGGGCAGCGCAAGAGACCCAGTACTTC.

This clonotype was counted ten times or more. The chain links TRBV29-1 to TRBJ1-1, with D perhaps matching TRBD1 (6 bases). Germline CDR1 SQVTM, CDR2 ANQGSEA. Trimming cost V 6 bases and J 0 bases, with 8 bases left between them. This CDR3 comprises 12 residues. CDR3 protein: CSVRTVNTEAFF. The CDR3 DNA reads TGCAGCGTGCGGACAGTGAACACTGAAGCTTTCTTT. The full variable domain, its missing parts supplied by reference TRBV29-1 and TRBJ1-1, is SAVISQKPSRDICQRGTSLTIQCQVDSQVTMMFWYRQQPGQSLTLIATANQGSEATYESGFVIDKFPISRPNLTFSTLTVSNMSPEDSSIYLCSVRTVNTEAFFGQGTRLTVV.

The genes are TRBV11-2 and TRBJ2-5; TRBD1 aligns across 12 bases. The V gene end was trimmed by 5 bases and the J gene end by 5 bases; junction bases not matched to a gene: 9. CDR3 length: 16 amino acids. The V gene's germline CDR1 is SGHAT and CDR2 FQNNGV. Here the CDR3 DNA reads TGTGCCAGCAGCCTCGGGACAGGGGGCTGGAGGGAGACCCAGTACTTC. It encodes CASSLGTGGWRETQYF.

In this sample, this clonotype turned up a few times. The rearrangement links TRBV25-1 to TRBJ1-1, with 7 bases identical to TRBD1. The length of the CDR3 is 15 residues. CDR1 is MGHDK and CDR2 is SYGVNS in the germline V gene. The J segment lost 0 bases and the V segment lost 1 base, leaving 2 bases of the junction unmatched. In nucleotides, the CDR3 is TGTGCCAGCAGTGAATTGGGACAGATGAACACTGAAGCTTTCTTT. Its translation: CASSELGQMNTEAFF.

This sequence joins TRBV28 and TRBJ1-2, with D tentatively TRBD1 (5 bases). The CDR3 is made up of 13 amino acids. Germline CDR1 is MDHEN and CDR2 is SYDVKM. V lost 7 bases, J lost 5 bases, and 14 bases lay in between. The CDR3 DNA reads as TGTGCCAGCACACTCGGTCCAGGGTATGGCTACACCTTC. This codes for CASTLGPGYGYTF.

This clonotype was seen a few times. This sequence joins TRBV3-1 and TRBJ2-1; tentatively, D is TRBD2 (5 bases). Germline assignment: CDR1 LGHDT and CDR2 YNNKEL (reference sequence). The CDR3 has 15 residues. Trimming pared 0 bases from V and 7 bases from J, leaving 13 bases between. CDR3 nucleotides: TGTGCCAGCAGCCAAGAGCCCCGGACTGGGAATGAGCAGTTCTTC. This sequence encodes CASSQEPRTGNEQFF.

The gene calls are TRBV18 and TRBJ2-4, with a tentative D call TRBD1 (6 bases). V gave up 2 bases and J gave up 5 bases, with 16 bases separating them. This CDR3 has 16 amino acids. Germline V gene data show CDR1 as KGHSH and CDR2 as LQKENI. The CDR3 reads CASSPYTGSFENIQYF. The CDR3 DNA reads as TGTGCCAGCTCACCATACACAGGGAGTTTCGAAAACATTCAGTACTTC.